Below are 28 T cell receptor beta chains sequenced from a single sample in a study of cytomegalovirus exposure and HLA in healthy donors. 13 Jbeta primers and 60 Vbeta primers were used for the PCR. Sequencing was performed with immunoSEQ multiplex PCR; in TCRdb, only in-frame clones are kept and a portion is missing. Of 95,000 to 100,000 clones detected, less than 80% appear once; the ten largest clones hold about 2%. Input material: PBMCs. Receptor source: a man in his forties in good health and CMV-seronegative.

V usage is TRBV5-4 and J usage is TRBJ2-7; 9 bases match TRBD2. With 2 bases clipped from V and 7 bases from J, the junction kept 7 bases outside the gene matches. The CDR3 has 14 amino acids. Germline assignment: CDR1 SGHNT and CDR2 YYREEE (reference sequence). CDR3 region: CASSFGGGGFEQYF. The CDR3 DNA reads TGTGCCAGCAGCTTCGGCGGGGGGGGCTTTGAGCAGTACTTC.

V gene TRBV2 combines with J gene TRBJ1-2, with D possibly being TRBD1 (5 bases). V was trimmed by 5 bases and J by 3 bases, leaving 16 bases between them. Germline lookup yields CDR1 SNHLY and CDR2 FYNNEI. The CDR3 sequence is 15 residues long. The CDR3 DNA follows: TGTGCCAGCAGTATGCCCGCAGGGTACTACTATGGCTACACCTTC. Translating it yields CASSMPAGYYYGYTF.

This clone is a singleton in its sample. The chain has TRBV6-1 and TRBJ2-3, with 7 bases fitting TRBD1. The CDR3 spans 14 residues. Losses at the gene ends were 1 base for V and 4 bases for J; bases not matched to a gene: 2. Germline CDR1 reads MNHNS; CDR2 reads SASEGT. CDR3 sequence (DNA): TGTGCCAGCAGTGAAGGGCAGGGGGCAGATACGCAGTATTTT. Its translation is CASSEGQGADTQYF.

V is TRBV6-1 and J is TRBJ2-3; D might be TRBD2 (6 bases). Trimming stripped 2 bases from V and 4 bases from J, with 16 bases between. Germline V lookup: CDR1 MNHNS, CDR2 SASEGT. The CDR3 is made up of 16 amino acids. The CDR3 here is CASSEFGGFPADTQYF. The CDR3 bases are TGTGCCAGCAGTGAATTTGGGGGGTTCCCGGCAGATACGCAGTATTTT.

The chain couples TRBV5-5 to TRBJ2-5; D remains unclear. Matching the DNA end better, TRBJ2-7 makes the J call doubtful. The CDR3 consists of 17 residues. Germline CDR1 reads SGHKS; CDR2 reads YYEKEE (reference sequence). Written as DNA, the CDR3 is TGTGCCAGCAGCCCCTATGGTGCAGGTGGGGACTCCTACGAGCAGTACTTC. It encodes CASSPYGAGGDSYEQYF.

V gene TRBV5-1 combines with J gene TRBJ1-6; a weak D match, TRBD1 (5 bases). CDR3 length: 16 residues. Germline V lookup: CDR1 SGHRS, CDR2 YFSETQ. V lost 1 base and J lost 4, with 12 bases in between. CDR3 sequence reads: CASSLSGGGYNSPLHF. In nucleotides, the CDR3 is TGCGCCAGCAGCTTGTCCGGGGGGGGGTATAATTCACCCCTCCACTTT.

The V gene is TRBV6-6, the J gene TRBJ2-1; 9 nucleotides align to TRBD2. This CDR3 spans 16 amino acids. Unmatched junction bases numbered 11, after V lost 6 bases and J lost 5 bases. The germline V gene encodes CDR1 MNHNY and CDR2 SVGAGI (reference sequence). CDR3 bases: TGTGCCAGCAGAACGTCGTCTAGCGGGGCCAACAATGAGCAGTTCTTC. Translating it yields CASRTSSSGANNEQFF.

This clone appeared a few times. This chain links TRBV28 with TRBJ2-7, with D maybe TRBD2 (5 bases). V was pared by 5 bases and J by 0 bases, with 11 bases between. The CDR3 consists of 14 residues. The germline V gene encodes CDR1 MDHEN and CDR2 SYDVKM. DNA for the CDR3: TGTGCCAGCAGTGCCGGTGGGAGCTCCTACGAGCAGTACTTC. The encoded protein is CASSAGGSSYEQYF. Based on the CDR3 plus reference TRBV28 and TRBJ2-7, the full variable domain is DVKVTQSSRYLVKRTGEKVFLECVQDMDHENMFWYRQDPGLGLRLIYFSYDVKMKEKGDIPEGYSVSREKKERFSLILESASTNQTSMYLCASSAGGSSYEQYFGPGTRLTVT.

The chain joins TRBV5-1 to TRBJ2-7; 10 bases agree with TRBD1. This CDR3 region has 15 residues. CDR1 SGHRS and CDR2 YFSETQ come from the germline V gene. V dropped 4 bases and J dropped 3; count of bases not matched to a gene: 7. CDR3 loop: CASSDRDRGRYEQYF. CDR3 sequence (DNA): TGCGCCAGCAGCGACCGGGACAGGGGCCGCTACGAGCAGTACTTC.

The chain employs TRBV15 and TRBJ2-6, with 7 bases lining up with TRBD1. The CDR3 contains 19 residues. Germline trimming cut 3 bases from V and 0 bases from J; bases unmatched to any gene: 11. Germline-derived CDR1 and CDR2 are LNHNV and YYDKDF (reference sequence). The CDR3 sequence: CATSSLIYRGNSGANVLTF. CDR3 DNA: TGTGCCACCAGCAGCCTCATTTACAGGGGAAACTCTGGGGCCAACGTCCTGACTTTC.

The chain carries TRBV28 and TRBJ2-2; 7 bases match TRBD2. V trimming: 6 bases; J trimming: 6 bases; junction bases outside the gene matches: 10. This CDR3 has 15 residues. Germline values: CDR1 MDHEN, CDR2 SYDVKM. The CDR3 loop reads CASRLPRERAGELFF. The CDR3 DNA follows: TGTGCCAGCAGACTCCCGCGGGAGCGTGCCGGGGAGCTGTTTTTT.

The chain carries TRBV18 and TRBJ2-7, with 8 bases matching TRBD1. Germline CDR1 is KGHSH and CDR2 is LQKENI. The CDR3 runs to 12 residues. Trimming cost V 3 bases and J 12 bases; bases outside gene matches: 7. The CDR3 protein is CASSPQGQDLYF. The CDR3 DNA follows: TGTGCCAGCTCACCGCAGGGACAGGACCTGTACTTC.

The chain combines TRBV10-1 with TRBJ2-1; 7 nucleotides match TRBD1. Germline V CDR1 and CDR2: WNHNN, SYGVQD (reference sequence). The V gene end was trimmed by 8 bases and the J gene end by 5 bases; junction bases not matched to a gene: 12. The CDR3 is made up of 15 amino acids. DNA for the CDR3: TGCGCCAGCGGAGAGCCGAGGGGGCGGGACAATGAGCAGTTCTTC. This gives the protein CASGEPRGRDNEQFF.

The chain couples TRBV2 to TRBJ1-2, with 7 bases matching TRBD1. The V and J ends lost 8 bases and 7 bases, in that order; junction bases with no gene match: 10. This CDR3 has 13 amino acids. The germline gives CDR1 SNHLY, CDR2 FYNNEI. CDR3 DNA: TGTGCCAGCGGACTACAGGGGCCCGGTGGCTACACCTTC. Its translation: CASGLQGPGGYTF.

This chain uses TRBV9 with TRBJ2-7, with TRBD2 identical over 8 bases. The CDR3 length is 14 residues. In germline, CDR1 is SGDLS, CDR2 YYNGEE. The ends lost 3 bases at V and 6 bases at J; junction bases unmatched: 8. CDR3 coding DNA: TGTGCCAGCAGCGGAAACAGCGGGGGCAGCGAGCAGTACTTC. Translated, it gives CASSGNSGGSEQYF.

This clone has just a few counts. This chain links TRBV19 with TRBJ1-2, with 8 positions matching TRBD1. Trimming at V came to 6 bases and at J to 4 bases, leaving 19 bases not matched to a gene. The CDR3 sequence is 18 residues long. Germline CDR1 and CDR2: LNHDA and SQIVND (reference sequence). CDR3 coding DNA: TGTGCCAGTAGCAGGCGTCCGGGACAGGCACTTTCGGGCTATGGCTACACCTTC. Translating it yields CASSRRPGQALSGYGYTF.

The J gene is TRBJ1-6, the V gene TRBV6-1; tentatively, D is TRBD1 (6 bases). Per the germline V gene, CDR1 is MNHNS and CDR2 is SASEGT. The CDR3 length is 16 residues. Trimming took 0 bases from V and 5 from J, leaving 11 bases between them. The CDR3 sequence is CASSEAGGPHNSPLHF. CDR3 bases: TGTGCCAGCAGTGAAGCGGGGGGGCCCCATAATTCACCCCTCCACTTT.

CDR3 loop: CSVPPEFF. The DNA of the CDR3 is TGCAGCGTCCCTCCCGAGTTCTTC. The chain uses TRBV29-1 and TRBJ2-1, with D unclear. The CDR3 has 8 amino acids. The V gene's germline CDR1 is SQVTM and CDR2 ANQGSEA. Trimming took off 6 bases at V and 14 bases at J, with 8 bases between the two ends.

This chain joins TRBV9 and TRBJ1-2, with no clear D. Germline V CDR1 and CDR2: SGDLS, YYNGEE. The CDR3 loop spans 15 amino acids. Trimming left V 0 bases short and J 7 bases short, with 16 bases between. This CDR3 is CASSVDLGIEGGYTF. The CDR3, as DNA: TGTGCCAGCAGCGTAGACCTAGGCATAGAGGGTGGCTACACCTTC.

The rearrangement links TRBV27 to TRBJ2-1; 8 bases match TRBD1. After removal of 6 bases from V and 6 bases from J, the junction contained 4 bases not matched to a gene. Per the germline V gene, CDR1 is MNHEY and CDR2 is SMNVEV (reference sequence). CDR3 size: 13 residues. Here the CDR3 reads CASRTTGVNEQFF. In DNA, the CDR3 is TGTGCCAGCAGAACGACAGGGGTCAATGAGCAGTTCTTC.

The V gene is TRBV28, the J gene TRBJ2-7; 7 positions match TRBD1. The CDR3 runs to 14 residues. Germline-derived CDR1 and CDR2 are MDHEN and SYDVKM. After removal of 9 bases from V and 0 bases from J, the junction contained 8 bases not matched to a gene. The CDR3 coding sequence is TGTGCCAGTCCCCCGGGACAGATCTCCTACGAGCAGTACTTC. Its protein is CASPPGQISYEQYF.

This clone was observed a handful of times. The chain uses TRBV6-5 and TRBJ2-2, with a possible D match to TRBD1 (6 bases). The CDR3 is made up of 14 amino acids. Trimming removed 6 bases at V and 5 bases at J, with 13 bases between. Germline loops: CDR1 MNHEY, CDR2 SVGAGI. CDR3 sequence: CASRQGRGTGELFF. The CDR3 bases are TGTGCCAGCAGACAGGGACGAGGAACCGGGGAGCTGTTTTTT.

As to this clone: Compared with germline, one end of the junction differs, possibly owing to a read error. The chain employs TRBV19 and TRBJ2-7; TRBD1 agrees at 10 bases. The CDR3 runs to 17 residues. Germline V gene data show CDR1 as LNHDA and CDR2 as SQIVND (reference sequence). CDR3 region: CASSVELRPGQGSEQYF. For the CDR3, the DNA is TGTGCCAGTAGTGTAGAACTACGACCGGGACAGGGGTCCGAGCAGTACTTC.

The J gene is TRBJ1-4, the V gene TRBV28, with D possibly TRBD1 on 5 matching bases. This CDR3 is built from 16 residues. The V gene lost 7 bases and the J gene lost 0 bases, with 15 bases spanning the gap. Germline V gene sequence: CDR1 MDHEN, CDR2 SYDVKM. The CDR3: CASTPGGGPTNEKLFF. CDR3 nucleotide sequence: TGTGCCAGCACCCCCGGGGGTGGCCCAACTAATGAAAAACTGTTTTTT.

The gene calls are TRBV4-3 and TRBJ2-7; the match to TRBD1 covers 8 bases. The ends lost 0 bases at V and 5 bases at J; junction bases unmatched: 6. CDR1 and CDR2 from the germline V gene are LGHNA and YSLEER. CDR3 size: 15 residues. CDR3 DNA sequence: TGCGCCAGCAGCCAAGAGGCAGGGGGCGCGGACGAGCAGTACTTC. It codes for CASSQEAGGADEQYF.

The rearrangement joins TRBV9 to TRBJ2-7; weak D call: TRBD1 (5 bases). Germline assignment: CDR1 SGDLS and CDR2 YYNGEE. This CDR3 has 14 residues. Deletions cut 0 bases from V and 4 bases from J, with 11 bases between. CDR3 nucleotides: TGTGCCAGCAGCGTAGACGGCAGGACATACGAGCAGTACTTC. Translating gives CASSVDGRTYEQYF.

V usage is TRBV5-4 and J usage is TRBJ2-7; D might be TRBD2 (6 bases). Between the trimmed V and J ends, which lost 4 bases and 6 bases, there was a span of 14 bases. This CDR3 region has 13 residues. Per germline, CDR1 SGHNT and CDR2 YYREEE (reference sequence). The chain's CDR3 is CASSPDYSGEQYF. The DNA for the CDR3 is TGTGCCAGCAGCCCGGACTACTCGGGCGAGCAGTACTTC.

This clone was detected a few times. The CDR3 spells CASSLESSGSFNEQFF. CDR3 sequence (DNA): TGCGCCAGCAGCTTGGAATCTAGCGGGAGCTTCAATGAGCAGTTCTTC. The genes are TRBV5-1 and TRBJ2-1, with 10 bases matching TRBD2. Germline CDR1 reads SGHRS; CDR2 reads YFSETQ. J gave up 6 bases and V 0 bases, and 6 bases lay outside the gene matches. There are 16 residues in the CDR3. Looking up the rest from reference TRBV5-1 and TRBJ2-1 gives the full variable domain: KAGVTQTPRYLIKTRGQQVTLSCSPISGHRSVSWYQQTPGQGLQFLFEYFSETQRNKGNFPGRFSGRQFSNSRSEMNVSTLELGDSALYLCASSLESSGSFNEQFFGPGTRLTVL.